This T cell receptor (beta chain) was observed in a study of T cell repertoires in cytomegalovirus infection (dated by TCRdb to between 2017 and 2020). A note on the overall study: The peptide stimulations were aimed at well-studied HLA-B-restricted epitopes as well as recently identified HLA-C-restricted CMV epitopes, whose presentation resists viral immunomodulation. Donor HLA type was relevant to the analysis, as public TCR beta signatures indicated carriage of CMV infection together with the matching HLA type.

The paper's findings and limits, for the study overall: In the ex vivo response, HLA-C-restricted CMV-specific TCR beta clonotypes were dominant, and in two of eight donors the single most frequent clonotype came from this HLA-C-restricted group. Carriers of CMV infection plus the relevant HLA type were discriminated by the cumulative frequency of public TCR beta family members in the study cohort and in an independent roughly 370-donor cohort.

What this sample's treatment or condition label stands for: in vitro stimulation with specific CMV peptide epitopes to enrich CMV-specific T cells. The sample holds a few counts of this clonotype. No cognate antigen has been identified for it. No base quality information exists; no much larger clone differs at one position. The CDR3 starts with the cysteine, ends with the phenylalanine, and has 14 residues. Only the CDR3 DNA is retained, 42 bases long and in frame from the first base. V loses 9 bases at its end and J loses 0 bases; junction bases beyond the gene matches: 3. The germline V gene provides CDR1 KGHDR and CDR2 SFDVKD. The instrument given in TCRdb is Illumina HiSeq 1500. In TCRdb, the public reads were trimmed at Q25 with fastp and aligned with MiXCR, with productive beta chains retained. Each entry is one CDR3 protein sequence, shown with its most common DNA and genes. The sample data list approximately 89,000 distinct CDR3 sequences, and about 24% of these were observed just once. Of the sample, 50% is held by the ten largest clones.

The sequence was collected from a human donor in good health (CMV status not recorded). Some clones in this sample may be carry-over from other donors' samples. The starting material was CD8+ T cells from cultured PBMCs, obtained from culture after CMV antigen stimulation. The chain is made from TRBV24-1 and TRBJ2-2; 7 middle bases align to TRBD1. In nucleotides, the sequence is TGTGCCACCGAAGACAGGGCGAACACCGGGGAGCTGTTTTTT. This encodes CATEDRANTGELFF.